These 30 T cell receptor beta chains came from one sample sequenced in a study of cytomegalovirus exposure and HLA in healthy donors. Clones were sequenced by immunoSEQ multiplex PCR, and TCRdb holds only the in-frame ones, with some missing. This sample has 300,000 or so clones, with around 90% found just once. Specimen: PBMCs. These receptors were collected from a man aged 25-40 years in good health and CMV-seronegative.

CDR3 sequence (DNA): TGTGCCAGCAGCGGAGCCACCGGGGAGCTGTTTTTT. Translating gives CASSGATGELFF. The chain employs TRBV9 and TRBJ2-2; D remains unclear. The CDR3 totals 12 residues. V was pared by 3 bases and J by 4 bases, with 4 bases between. Germline V gene sequence: CDR1 SGDLS, CDR2 YYNGEE.

The chain uses TRBV18 and TRBJ1-2; possible D gene TRBD1, 5 bases. Germline-derived CDR1 and CDR2 are KGHSH and LQKENI. The CDR3 spans 14 residues. V was cut by 3 bases and J by 3 bases, with 11 bases left in between. The CDR3 loop is CASSPEGAYYGYTF. CDR3 coding DNA: TGTGCCAGCTCACCGGAAGGGGCTTACTATGGCTACACCTTC.

This chain joins TRBV10-3 and TRBJ2-1; weak D call: TRBD2 (6 bases). Deletions cut 4 bases from V and 8 bases from J, with 12 bases between. The CDR3 has 13 residues. Germline V gene sequence: CDR1 ENHRY, CDR2 SYGVKD. The CDR3 DNA reads TGTGCCATCAGTGGAGGGACTTTCTATGAGCAGTTCTTC. This translates into CAISGGTFYEQFF.

This clone has only one observation. J is TRBJ2-7 and V is TRBV2, with TRBD1 matching 7 bases. This CDR3 comprises 14 residues. The V gene end was trimmed by 5 bases and the J gene end by 4 bases; junction bases not matched to a gene: 8. Per germline, CDR1 SNHLY and CDR2 FYNNEI. The CDR3 bases are TGTGCCAGCAGTCCACAGGGGTTTAGATACGAGCAGTACTTC. Its translation: CASSPQGFRYEQYF.

This clone was counted a single time. The chain uses TRBV9 and TRBJ1-3; 8 nucleotides match TRBD1. Germline V gene lookup returns CDR1 SGDLS and CDR2 YYNGEE. The CDR3 runs 14 residues. The V segment lost 3 bases and the J segment 2 bases; nucleotides outside the gene matches: 1. This CDR3 reads CASSATGAGNTIYF. The CDR3, as DNA: TGTGCCAGCAGCGCGACAGGGGCTGGAAACACCATATATTTT.

The chain joins TRBV4-1 to TRBJ2-2; 10 bases are shared with TRBD2. Germline CDR1 is MGHRA and CDR2 is YSYEKL. This CDR3 contains 16 residues. J gave up 5 bases and V 2 bases, and 5 bases lay outside the gene matches. This CDR3 is CASSQSGGARTGELFF. DNA of the CDR3: TGCGCCAGCAGCCAAAGCGGGGGGGCGAGGACCGGGGAGCTGTTTTTT.

The chain combines TRBV7-9 with TRBJ1-1, with 7 bases lining up with TRBD1. CDR1 and CDR2 from the germline V gene are SEHNR and FQNEAQ (reference sequence). CDR3 length: 15 amino acids. Germline trimming cut 5 bases from V and 4 bases from J; bases unmatched to any gene: 10. The CDR3 region is CASSPLTGFGTEAFF. The CDR3 nucleotides read TGTGCCAGCAGCCCCTTGACAGGGTTCGGCACTGAAGCTTTCTTT. Combining the CDR3 with reference TRBV7-9 and TRBJ1-1 gives the whole variable domain DTGVSQNPRHKITKRGQNVTFRCDPISEHNRLYWYRQTLGQGPEFLTYFQNEAQLEKSRLLSDRFSAERPKGSFSTLEIQRTEQGDSAMYLCASSPLTGFGTEAFFGQGTRLTVV.

The chain combines TRBV7-9 with TRBJ2-1; the D gene is possibly TRBD2 (5 bases). Per germline, CDR1 SEHNR and CDR2 FQNEAQ (reference sequence). The CDR3 spans 14 residues. Trimming took off 7 bases at V and 0 bases at J, with 10 bases between the two ends. The CDR3 reads CASKKAGSYNEQFF. In nucleotides, the CDR3 is TGTGCCAGCAAAAAGGCGGGCTCCTACAATGAGCAGTTCTTC. The entire variable domain, with the rest obtained from reference TRBV7-9 and TRBJ2-1, is as follows: DTGVSQNPRHKITKRGQNVTFRCDPISEHNRLYWYRQTLGQGPEFLTYFQNEAQLEKSRLLSDRFSAERPKGSFSTLEIQRTEQGDSAMYLCASKKAGSYNEQFFGPGTRLTVL.

This clone was counted between two and nine times. The chain uses TRBV6-1 and TRBJ2-7; no definite D call. The ends were cut back, 5 bases at V and 2 bases at J, with 4 bases in the middle. The CDR3 has 11 residues. Germline CDR1 is MNHNS and CDR2 is SASEGT. The DNA of the CDR3 is TGTGCCAGCAGTCTTACCTACGAGCAGTACTTC. Its protein product is CASSLTYEQYF.

V is TRBV27 and J is TRBJ1-1; D is undetermined. Germline lookup yields CDR1 MNHEY and CDR2 SMNVEV (reference sequence). The CDR3 totals 16 residues. Between the trimmed V and J ends, which lost 2 bases and 8 bases, there was a span of 21 bases. The CDR3, as DNA: TGTGCCAGCAGTTTAAATTTAAGGTCCGGTTTAGCCGAAGCTTTCTTT. It yields the protein CASSLNLRSGLAEAFF.

The gene calls are TRBV18 and TRBJ2-3, with 7 bases lining up with TRBD1. Germline CDR1 and CDR2: KGHSH and LQKENI. V was clipped by 3 bases and J by 0 bases; unmatched bases: 6. CDR3 length equals 16 residues. This chain's CDR3 is CASSPNPGGSTDTQYF. For the CDR3, the DNA is TGTGCCAGCTCACCGAACCCAGGGGGTAGCACAGATACGCAGTATTTT.

V usage is TRBV6-5 and J usage is TRBJ1-5, with a possible D match to TRBD1 (6 bases). The CDR3 length is 13 residues. CDR1 and CDR2 (germline): MNHEY, SVGAGI. V lost 6 bases, J lost 7 bases, and 13 bases lay in between. The CDR3 DNA reads TGTGCCAGCAGCTCACAGGGTTGGCAGCCCCAGCATTTT. Translating gives CASSSQGWQPQHF.

The V gene is TRBV30, the J gene TRBJ1-1; D might be TRBD1 (6 bases). Deletions cut 3 bases from V and 1 base from J, with 21 bases between. CDR3 size: 17 residues. The germline gives CDR1 GTSNPN, CDR2 SVGIG (reference sequence). CDR3: CAWRREGSIQGNTEAFF. CDR3 coding DNA: TGTGCCTGGAGACGAGAGGGGAGTATACAGGGGAACACTGAAGCTTTCTTT.

The rearrangement links TRBV19 to TRBJ1-6; no firm D call. The ends were cut back, 6 bases at V and 9 bases at J, with 9 bases in the middle. Germline V gene lookup returns CDR1 LNHDA and CDR2 SQIVND (reference sequence). The CDR3 totals 12 residues. The CDR3, as DNA: TGTGCCAGTAGAGTCTACCCTTCACCCCTCCACTTT. Protein sequence: CASRVYPSPLHF.

This sequence joins TRBV6-1 and TRBJ2-5; tentatively, D is TRBD1 (6 bases). This CDR3 is 15 amino acids long. The germline V gene encodes CDR1 MNHNS and CDR2 SASEGT. V was shortened by 0 bases and J by 9 bases, with 17 bases between the two germline ends. CDR3 in DNA: TGTGCCAGCAGTGAAGCGGCCAGGGGAAACTGGCCCCAGTACTTC. Its translation is CASSEAARGNWPQYF.

This chain joins TRBV4-1 and TRBJ2-5, with D possibly being TRBD1 (5 bases). V gave up 4 bases and J gave up 4 bases, with 16 bases separating them. This CDR3 is 15 amino acids long. Germline V gives CDR1 MGHRA, CDR2 YSYEKL. The CDR3 nucleotides are TGCGCCAGCAGCCCTAATCAGGGTTTTACAGAGACCCAGTACTTC. Protein sequence: CASSPNQGFTETQYF.

The chain links TRBV19 to TRBJ2-1; 7 bases are a match to TRBD2. V dropped 5 bases and J dropped 7; count of bases not matched to a gene: 8. Per germline, CDR1 LNHDA and CDR2 SQIVND (reference sequence). This CDR3 has 14 amino acids. In DNA form, the CDR3 reads TGTGCCAGTAGTCCCCAAGCGGGGACTAATGAGCAGTTCTTC. Translated, it gives CASSPQAGTNEQFF.

This clone was seen only a few times. The genes are TRBV25-1 and TRBJ2-2, with a possible D match to TRBD2 (5 bases). The CDR3 is 13 residues long. The V gene lost 4 bases and the J gene lost 6 bases, with 9 bases spanning the gap. Germline V gene sequence: CDR1 MGHDK, CDR2 SYGVNS. The chain's CDR3 is CASSVGAAGELFF. DNA for the CDR3: TGTGCCAGCAGTGTGGGAGCAGCCGGGGAGCTGTTTTTT. The full variable domain, rest sourced from reference TRBV25-1 and TRBJ2-2, is EADIYQTPRYLVIGTGKKITLECSQTMGHDKMYWYQQDPGMELHLIHYSYGVNSTEKGDLSSESTVSRIRTEHFPLTLESARPSHTSQYLCASSVGAAGELFFGEGSRLTVL.

The chain carries TRBV7-7 and TRBJ2-2; 12 bases are a match to TRBD2. With 5 bases clipped from V and 3 bases from J, the junction kept 7 bases outside the gene matches. CDR3 size: 17 residues. The V gene's germline CDR1 is SSHAT and CDR2 FNYEAQ (reference sequence). The CDR3 sequence: CASSKTSGGLYTGELFF. CDR3 coding DNA: TGTGCCAGCAGCAAGACTAGCGGGGGTTTGTACACCGGGGAGCTGTTTTTT. The full variable domain, rest sourced from reference TRBV7-7 and TRBJ2-2, is GAGVSQSPRYKVTKRGQDVTLRCDPISSHATLYWYQQALGQGPEFLTYFNYEAQPDKSGLPSDRFSAERPEGSISTLTIQRTEQRDSAMYRCASSKTSGGLYTGELFFGEGSRLTVL.

The chain joins TRBV4-1 to TRBJ1-2; 10 bases match TRBD1. CDR3 length: 15 residues. Unmatched junction bases numbered 4, after V lost 4 bases and J lost 2 bases. The V gene's germline CDR1 is MGHRA and CDR2 YSYEKL. The CDR3 DNA sequence: TGCGCCAGCAGCCCCCGGGGACAGGGGAACTATGGCTACACCTTC. This sequence encodes CASSPRGQGNYGYTF.

The chain recombines TRBV5-4 with TRBJ1-3; D unclear. The V gene lost 6 bases and the J gene lost 4 bases, with 20 bases spanning the gap. The germline gives CDR1 SGHNT, CDR2 YYREEE (reference sequence). This CDR3 spans 16 amino acids. The CDR3 sequence is CASNPTPTEVGNTIYF. CDR3 sequence (DNA): TGTGCCAGCAACCCGACCCCTACGGAGGTGGGAAACACCATATATTTT. The variable domain in full, completed from reference TRBV5-4 and TRBJ1-3, reads ETGVTQSPTHLIKTRGQQVTLRCSSQSGHNTVSWYQQALGQGPQFIFQYYREEENGRGNFPPRFSGLQFPNYSSELNVNALELDDSALYLCASNPTPTEVGNTIYFGEGSWLTVV.

This clone came up once. The chain has TRBV19 and TRBJ2-7, with TRBD2 as a possible D gene (7 bases). The CDR3 totals 16 residues. Germline V gene data show CDR1 as LNHDA and CDR2 as SQIVND (reference sequence). Trimming cost V 5 bases and J 2 bases, with 19 bases left between them. The chain's CDR3 is CASSPLGGGRTYEQYF. The CDR3 DNA reads TGTGCCAGTAGTCCTCTCGGCGGGGGCCGGACCTACGAGCAGTACTTC. Variable domain in full (rest from reference TRBV19 and TRBJ2-7): DGGITQSPKYLFRKEGQNVTLSCEQNLNHDAMYWYRQDPGQGLRLIYYSQIVNDFQKGDIAEGYSVSREKKESFPLTVTSAQKNPTAFYLCASSPLGGGRTYEQYFGPGTRLTVT.

This clone was detected ten times or more. V is TRBV4-3 and J is TRBJ2-7; 9 nucleotides align to TRBD1. The germline CDR1 and CDR2 sequences are LGHNA and YSLEER. CDR3 size: 14 residues. The ends lost 3 bases at V and 5 bases at J; junction bases unmatched: 5. The DNA of the CDR3 is TGCGCCAGCAGCCAGTCCACAGGGGGCCACGAGCAGTACTTC. Its translation: CASSQSTGGHEQYF.

This chain joins TRBV2 and TRBJ1-1; perhaps TRBD1 as D (6 bases). Between the trimmed V and J ends, which lost 6 bases and 11 bases, there was a span of 22 bases. This CDR3 has 14 residues. CDR1 SNHLY and CDR2 FYNNEI come from the germline V gene. CDR3 sequence: CASRAARGGTGAFF. CDR3 sequence (DNA): TGTGCCAGCAGGGCTGCTCGGGGGGGCACTGGGGCTTTCTTT. Full variable domain (outside the CDR3, taken from reference TRBV2 and TRBJ1-1): EPEVTQTPSHQVTQMGQEVILRCVPISNHLYFYWYRQILGQKVEFLVSFYNNEISEKSEIFDDQFSVERPDGSNFTLKIRSTKLEDSAMYFCASRAARGGTGAFFGQGTRLTVV.

The chain combines TRBV7-8 with TRBJ2-7, with TRBD2 matching 16 bases. The J segment lost 0 bases and the V segment lost 3 bases, leaving 11 bases of the junction unmatched. The CDR3 contains 20 residues. Germline loops: CDR1 SGHVS, CDR2 FQNEAQ. DNA of the CDR3: TGTGCCAGCAGCTTCATGCCGGGACTAGCGGGGGGGATCAGCTCCTACGAGCAGTACTTC. Translated: CASSFMPGLAGGISSYEQYF.

This sequence joins TRBV28 and TRBJ1-3; D remains unclear. This CDR3 has 16 amino acids. Trimming took off 4 bases at V and 1 base at J, with 14 bases between the two ends. Germline V lookup: CDR1 MDHEN, CDR2 SYDVKM. CDR3 DNA sequence: TGTGCCAGCAGTTCTAGCCAAAGTTATTCTGGAAACACCATATATTTT. It codes for CASSSSQSYSGNTIYF.

This clone appeared a few times. The chain recombines TRBV6-1 with TRBJ1-6, with 8 bases fitting TRBD1. Germline V CDR1 and CDR2: MNHNS, SASEGT. With V trimmed by 6 bases and J by 7 bases, 8 bases remained unmatched. The CDR3 spans 15 residues. Here the CDR3 DNA reads TGTGCCAGCAGAGTGGACAGGGCGGGCAATTCACCCCTCCACTTT. It is translated as CASRVDRAGNSPLHF.

The chain has TRBV12-2 and TRBJ1-1; the table's D call, TRBD1, was not checked against the DNA. TRBV12-2 is recorded as a pseudogene. The CDR3 is made up of 21 amino acids. This CDR3 reads CASRPQGLVPGGLHMNTEAFF. Written as DNA, the CDR3 is TGTGCAAGTCGGCCCCAGGGGTTGGTCCCAGGGGGTCTTCACATGAACACTGAAGCTTTCTTT.

The V gene is TRBV6-1, the J gene TRBJ1-1; 8 nucleotides match TRBD1. CDR3 length: 14 residues. V lost 7 bases and J lost 1; bases outside the gene matches: 5. Looked up from germline, CDR1 is MNHNS and CDR2 is SASEGT. In DNA, the CDR3 is TGTGCCAGCACTGGGACAGGACCGAACACTGAAGCTTTCTTT. Amino acid sequence: CASTGTGPNTEAFF.

V gene TRBV5-1 combines with J gene TRBJ2-3; 9 bases map to TRBD2. The V and J ends lost 1 base and 2 bases, in that order; junction bases with no gene match: 5. Germline CDR1 SGHRS, CDR2 YFSETQ. CDR3 length: 16 amino acids. The CDR3: CASSLISGGFTDTQYF. In nucleotides, the CDR3 is TGCGCCAGCAGCTTGATTAGCGGGGGATTCACAGATACGCAGTATTTT.